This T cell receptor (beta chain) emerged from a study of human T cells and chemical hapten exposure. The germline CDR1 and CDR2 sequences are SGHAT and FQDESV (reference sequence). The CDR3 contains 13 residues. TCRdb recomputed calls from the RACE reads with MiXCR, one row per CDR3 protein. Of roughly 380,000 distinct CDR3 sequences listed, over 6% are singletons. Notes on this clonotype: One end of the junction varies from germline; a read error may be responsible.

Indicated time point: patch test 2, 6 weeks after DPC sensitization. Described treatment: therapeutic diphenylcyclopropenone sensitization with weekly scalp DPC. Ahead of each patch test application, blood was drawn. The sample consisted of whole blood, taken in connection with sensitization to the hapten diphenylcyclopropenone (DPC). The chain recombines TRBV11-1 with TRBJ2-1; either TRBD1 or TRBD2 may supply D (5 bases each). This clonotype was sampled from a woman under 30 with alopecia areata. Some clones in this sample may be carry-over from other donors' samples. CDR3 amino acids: CASSLAGTNELFF. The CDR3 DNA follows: TGTGCCAGCAGCTTAGCGGGGACCAATGAGCTGTTCTTC.